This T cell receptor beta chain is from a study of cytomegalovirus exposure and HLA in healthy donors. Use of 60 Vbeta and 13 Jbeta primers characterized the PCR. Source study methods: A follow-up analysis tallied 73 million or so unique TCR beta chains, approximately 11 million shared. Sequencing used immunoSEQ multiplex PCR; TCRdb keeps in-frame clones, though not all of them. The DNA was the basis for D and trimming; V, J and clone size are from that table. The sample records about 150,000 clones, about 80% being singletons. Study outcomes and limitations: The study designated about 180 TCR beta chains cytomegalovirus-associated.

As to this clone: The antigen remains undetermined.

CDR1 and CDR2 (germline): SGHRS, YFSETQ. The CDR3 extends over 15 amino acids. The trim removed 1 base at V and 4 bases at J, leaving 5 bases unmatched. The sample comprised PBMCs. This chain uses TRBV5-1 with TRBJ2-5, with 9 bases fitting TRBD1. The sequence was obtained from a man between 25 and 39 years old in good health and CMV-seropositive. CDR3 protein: CASSLMGQGLETQYF. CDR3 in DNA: TGCGCCAGCAGCTTGATGGGACAGGGTCTAGAGACCCAGTACTTC.